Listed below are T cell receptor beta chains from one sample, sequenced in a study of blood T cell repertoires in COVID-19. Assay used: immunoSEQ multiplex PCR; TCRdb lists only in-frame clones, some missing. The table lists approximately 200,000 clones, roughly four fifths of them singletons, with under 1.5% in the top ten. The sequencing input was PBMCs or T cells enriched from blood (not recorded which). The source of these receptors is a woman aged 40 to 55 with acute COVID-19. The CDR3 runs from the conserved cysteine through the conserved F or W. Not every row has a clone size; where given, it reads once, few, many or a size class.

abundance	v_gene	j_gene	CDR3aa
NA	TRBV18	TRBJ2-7	CASSENRFEQYF
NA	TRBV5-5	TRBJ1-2	CASSLGQGANGYTF
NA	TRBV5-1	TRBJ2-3	CASSLAAAGVGSDTQYF
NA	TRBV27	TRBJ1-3	CASSLSGGPSSGNTIYF
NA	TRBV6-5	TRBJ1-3	CASYTKGYSGNTIYF
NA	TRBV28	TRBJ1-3	CASSPPGQGARNTIYF
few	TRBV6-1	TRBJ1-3	CASSDVTGGSGNTIYF
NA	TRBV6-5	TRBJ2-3	CASRTGTSGTDTQYF
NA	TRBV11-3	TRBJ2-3	CASSLAPSTDTQYF
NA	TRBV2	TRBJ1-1	CASSPVPAEAFF
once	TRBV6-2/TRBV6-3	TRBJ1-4	CASRYRGLGNEKLFF
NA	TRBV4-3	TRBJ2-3	CASSQDTAGGEDTQYF
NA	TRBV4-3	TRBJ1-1	CASSQDWGDPNTEAFF
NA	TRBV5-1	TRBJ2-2	CASRSASENTGELFF
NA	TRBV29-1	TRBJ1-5	CSVRHVPNQPQHF
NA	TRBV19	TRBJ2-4	CASSMSTGQVAITKNIQYF